This paragraph reports one T cell receptor beta chain. Libraries were prepared by immunoSEQ multiplex PCR; TCRdb keeps only in-frame clonotypes and omits some of them. Among over 200,000 clones listed, 85% to 90% were seen once. CDR1 SGDLS and CDR2 YYNGEE come from the germline V gene. V lost 0 bases and J lost 4, with 7 bases in between. The CDR3 has 13 amino acids. The sample is drawn from a study of blood T cell repertoires in COVID-19. Study in general: Nucleic acid was either cDNA or gDNA, and it came from T cells, B-cell-depleted T cells, or PBMCs.

The sequence was collected from a woman between 45 and 60 years old in a cohort exposed to, infected with or recovered from COVID-19 (not recorded which). The sequenced sample was PBMCs or T cells enriched from blood (not recorded which). The chain couples TRBV9 to TRBJ1-2; D is ambiguous. CDR3 in amino acids: CASSVGELYGYTF. For the CDR3, the DNA is TGTGCCAGCAGCGTAGGAGAGCTCTATGGCTACACCTTC.